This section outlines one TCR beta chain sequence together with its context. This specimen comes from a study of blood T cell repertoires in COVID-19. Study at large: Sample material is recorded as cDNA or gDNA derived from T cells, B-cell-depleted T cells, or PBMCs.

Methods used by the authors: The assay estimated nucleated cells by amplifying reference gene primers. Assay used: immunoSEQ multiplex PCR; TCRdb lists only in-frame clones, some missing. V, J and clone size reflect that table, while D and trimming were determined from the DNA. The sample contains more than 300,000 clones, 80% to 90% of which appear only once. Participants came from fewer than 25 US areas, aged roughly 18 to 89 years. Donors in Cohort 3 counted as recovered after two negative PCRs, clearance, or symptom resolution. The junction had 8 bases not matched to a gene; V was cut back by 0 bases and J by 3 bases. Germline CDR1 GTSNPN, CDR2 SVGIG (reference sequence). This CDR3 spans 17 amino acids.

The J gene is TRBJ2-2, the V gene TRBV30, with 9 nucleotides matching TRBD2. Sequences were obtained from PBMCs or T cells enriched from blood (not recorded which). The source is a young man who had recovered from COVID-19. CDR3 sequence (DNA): TGTGCCTGGAGTGTTGTATGGACTAGCGCATACACCGGGGAGCTGTTTTTT. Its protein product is CAWSVVWTSAYTGELFF. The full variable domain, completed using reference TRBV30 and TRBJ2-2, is SQTIHQWPATLVQPVGSPLSLECTVEGTSNPNLYWYRQAAGRGLQLLFYSVGIGQISSEVPQNLSASRPQDRQFILSSKKLLLSDSGFYLCAWSVVWTSAYTGELFFGEGSRLTVL.